Below, 30 T cell receptor beta chains from the same sample are listed, as sequenced in a study of T cells in localized non-small cell lung cancer (TCRdb year 2020). The library was made by the immunoSEQ multiplex PCR assay. What TCRdb holds here is the immuneACCESS table cut down to in-frame rearrangements. Part of the clones is not present; checked against another copy, under half of the missing clones reflect an unresolved V gene, and the others are unexplained. For this sample there are fewer than 20,000 clones; 70% to 90% appear just once. Around 28% of the sample is in the top ten clones. Sequencing was performed on peripheral blood, taken before any cancer treatment. Receptors originate from a female donor over 55 with stage III squamous cell lung carcinoma.

The chain couples TRBV28 to TRBJ1-3; 8 bases align to TRBD1. Germline values: CDR1 MDHEN, CDR2 SYDVKM. The CDR3 contains 15 residues. V dropped 1 base and J dropped 2; count of bases not matched to a gene: 1. CDR3 protein: CASSLSRGPGNTIYF. The CDR3 nucleotides are TGTGCCAGCAGTTTATCCAGGGGGCCTGGAAACACCATATATTTT.

This chain's CDR3 is CASSPLGSGSTGELFF. The CDR3 DNA sequence: TGTGCCAGCAGCCCCCTGGGTAGCGGGAGTACCGGGGAGCTGTTTTTT. The rearrangement joins TRBV7-9 to TRBJ2-2; TRBD2 agrees at 9 bases. This CDR3 comprises 16 residues. V shed 5 bases and J 5 bases; nucleotides not matched to a gene: 9. CDR1 SEHNR and CDR2 FQNEAQ come from the germline V gene (reference sequence).

This clone was picked up a small number of times. The rearrangement links TRBV7-3 to TRBJ2-1; 15 bases line up with TRBD2. Trimming took 0 bases from V and 4 from J; bases not matched to a gene: 1. Germline CDR1 reads SGHTA; CDR2 reads FQGTGA. The CDR3 consists of 17 residues. The CDR3, as DNA: TGTGCCAGCAGCTTAACCGGGACTAGCGGGGGGTACAATGAGCAGTTCTTC. Its translation is CASSLTGTSGGYNEQFF.

The CDR3 sequence is CASSLTIGTVETQYF. The CDR3 DNA reads TGTGCCAGCAGCTTAACGATAGGGACAGTAGAGACCCAGTACTTC. The rearrangement joins TRBV7-3 to TRBJ2-5; TRBD1 matches at 7 bases. This CDR3 is built from 15 residues. CDR1 and CDR2 from the germline V gene are SGHTA and FQGTGA. V trimming: 0 bases; J trimming: 4 bases; junction bases outside the gene matches: 5.

The chain links TRBV5-1 to TRBJ2-1; TRBD1 agrees at 7 bases. This CDR3 comprises 14 residues. Per the germline V gene, CDR1 is SGHRS and CDR2 is YFSETQ. The V segment lost 3 bases and the J segment 6 bases; nucleotides outside the gene matches: 6. In DNA form, the CDR3 reads TGCGCCAGCAGCTCAGGGGGTCCAGGCAATGAGCAGTTCTTC. This sequence encodes CASSSGGPGNEQFF.

V is TRBV28 and J is TRBJ2-1; the D gene is possibly TRBD1 (7 bases). Germline V gene lookup returns CDR1 MDHEN and CDR2 SYDVKM. This CDR3 has 15 residues. Trimming left V 5 bases short and J 5 bases short, with 16 bases between. For the CDR3, the DNA is TGTGCCAGCAGTAGACAGGCAGGGGGGAACAATGAGCAGTTCTTC. Translating it yields CASSRQAGGNNEQFF. Combining the CDR3 with reference TRBV28 and TRBJ2-1 gives the whole variable domain DVKVTQSSRYLVKRTGEKVFLECVQDMDHENMFWYRQDPGLGLRLIYFSYDVKMKEKGDIPEGYSVSREKKERFSLILESASTNQTSMYLCASSRQAGGNNEQFFGPGTRLTVL.

This clone has more than one count but fewer than ten. As DNA, the CDR3 is TGCGCCAGCAGAAGTTTGTGGGAGGGAGCAACTAATGAAAAACTGTTTTTT. It yields the protein CASRSLWEGATNEKLFF. The chain employs TRBV5-1 and TRBJ1-4; no clear D. The CDR3 covers 17 residues. Trimming removed 5 bases from V and 0 bases from J, with 17 bases in between. Germline V gene sequence: CDR1 SGHRS, CDR2 YFSETQ.

The CDR3 spells CASSLERGTYEQYF. In nucleotides, the CDR3 is TGCGCCAGCAGCTTGGAACGGGGGACCTACGAGCAGTACTTC. This chain links TRBV5-1 with TRBJ2-7; D is perhaps TRBD2 (6 bases). The CDR3 runs to 14 residues. Germline V lookup: CDR1 SGHRS, CDR2 YFSETQ. Deletions cut 0 bases from V and 2 bases from J, with 9 bases between. Variable domain in full (rest from reference TRBV5-1 and TRBJ2-7): KAGVTQTPRYLIKTRGQQVTLSCSPISGHRSVSWYQQTPGQGLQFLFEYFSETQRNKGNFPGRFSGRQFSNSRSEMNVSTLELGDSALYLCASSLERGTYEQYFGPGTRLTVT.

This rearrangement joins TRBV7-9 to TRBJ2-1; no clear D. Germline CDR1 SEHNR, CDR2 FQNEAQ (reference sequence). Trimming took 4 bases from V and 0 from J, leaving 16 bases between them. This CDR3 comprises 17 residues. The CDR3 here is CASSSPRTPHSYNEQFF. In DNA form, the CDR3 reads TGTGCCAGCAGCTCCCCACGCACCCCGCACTCCTACAATGAGCAGTTCTTC. Using reference TRBV7-9 and TRBJ2-1 for the parts outside the CDR3, the full variable domain is DTGVSQNPRHKITKRGQNVTFRCDPISEHNRLYWYRQTLGQGPEFLTYFQNEAQLEKSRLLSDRFSAERPKGSFSTLEIQRTEQGDSAMYLCASSSPRTPHSYNEQFFGPGTRLTVL.

The chain joins TRBV30 to TRBJ1-4; D is unresolved. The V gene lost 2 bases and the J gene lost 0 bases, with 7 bases spanning the gap. The germline CDR1 and CDR2 sequences are GTSNPN and SVGIG (reference sequence). The CDR3 runs 14 residues. The chain's CDR3 is CAWSRVATNEKLFF. The CDR3, as DNA: TGTGCCTGGAGTCGGGTAGCAACTAATGAAAAACTGTTTTTT.

This clone was found a few times. At one end, the junction sequence differs from germline, possibly due to a read error. The V gene is TRBV5-1, the J gene TRBJ2-7, with 12 bases lining up with TRBD2. Germline CDR1 and CDR2: SGHRS and YFSETQ. The CDR3 runs 14 residues. For the CDR3, the DNA is TGCGCCAGCAGCTTGAGACTAGCGGGAGAAAAGTCGGACTTC. Translation: CASSLRLAGEKSDF.

The rearrangement uses TRBV5-1 and TRBJ2-5; D gene ambiguous. The V gene's germline CDR1 is SGHRS and CDR2 YFSETQ. The V gene lost 2 bases and the J gene lost 2 bases, with 10 bases spanning the gap. This CDR3 has 14 residues. CDR3 loop: CASSFDGSQETQYF. CDR3 bases: TGCGCCAGCAGCTTTGACGGTTCACAAGAGACCCAGTACTTC.

The chain recombines TRBV18 with TRBJ2-1; D remains unclear. This CDR3 contains 12 residues. The germline V gene has CDR1 KGHSH and CDR2 LQKENI. With 1 base removed from V and 8 bases from J, the gap between germline ends came to 6 bases. The CDR3 bases are TGTGCCAGCTCACCACTTGGGGATGAGCAGTTCTTC. Translating gives CASSPLGDEQFF. The whole variable domain, remainder taken from reference TRBV18 and TRBJ2-1, is NAGVMQNPRHLVRRRGQEARLRCSPMKGHSHVYWYRQLPEEGLKFMVYLQKENIIDESGMPKERFSAEFPKEGPSILRIQQVVRGDSAAYFCASSPLGDEQFFGPGTRLTVL.

The chain links TRBV11-1 to TRBJ2-3; the match to TRBD2 covers 9 bases. The germline V gene encodes CDR1 SGHAT and CDR2 FQDESV (reference sequence). The CDR3 is 15 amino acids. J lost 3 bases, V lost 4 bases, and 5 bases had no gene match. In DNA, the CDR3 is TGTGCCAGCAGCTCTAGCGGGGCGAGGACAGATACGCAGTATTTT. Translation gives CASSSSGARTDTQYF.

V and J are TRBV5-6 and TRBJ2-4; D is unclear. CDR3 length equals 14 residues. Germline V lookup: CDR1 SGHDT, CDR2 YYEEEE. The V end was cut by 4 bases, the J end by 6 bases, with 14 bases between. CDR3 nucleotides: TGTGCCAGCAGCACGAGCCGGGTGGCAAACATTCAGTACTTC. Translating gives CASSTSRVANIQYF.

V is TRBV5-3 and J is TRBJ1-1; D gene uncertain. TRBV5-3 is filed as an ORF, its function uncertain. Trimming took 0 bases from V and 4 from J, leaving 16 bases between them. The CDR3 runs to 16 residues. CDR3 loop: CARSLVLCRHPTEAFF. The CDR3 region has the DNA TGTGCCAGAAGCTTGGTCCTTTGCCGCCATCCCACTGAAGCTTTCTTT.

The chain couples TRBV7-2 to TRBJ2-7, with D possibly matching TRBD1 (6 bases). The germline gives CDR1 SGHTA, CDR2 FQGNSA. The CDR3 totals 15 residues. V lost 7 bases, J lost 3 bases, and 19 bases lay in between. CDR3 in amino acids: CASTTSRGPHYEQYF. In DNA, the CDR3 is TGTGCCAGCACCACAAGCAGGGGTCCTCACTACGAGCAGTACTTC.

This sequence joins TRBV7-8 and TRBJ1-6; D unclear. The CDR3 totals 16 residues. The V end was cut by 5 bases, the J end by 9 bases, with 20 bases between. CDR1 is SGHVS, CDR2 FQNEAQ, per germline. The CDR3, as DNA: TGTGCCAGCAGCCTCCTTTTTGACCCGGTGGGTTCACCCCTCCACTTT. Its protein product is CASSLLFDPVGSPLHF.

The gene calls are TRBV19 and TRBJ1-1; no firm D call. Germline-derived CDR1 and CDR2 are LNHDA and SQIVND (reference sequence). The CDR3 is 13 residues long. Trimming removed 10 bases at V and 1 base at J, with 13 bases between. The CDR3 spells CATKLGANTEAFF. The CDR3 nucleotides read TGTGCCACCAAATTGGGAGCGAACACTGAAGCTTTCTTT.

The chain combines TRBV9 with TRBJ2-2; D is uncertain. From germline, CDR1 is SGDLS and CDR2 YYNGEE. V lost 3 bases and J 6 bases, leaving 9 bases between the germline ends. The CDR3 runs to 13 residues. CDR3 sequence reads: CASSGWDAGELFF. The CDR3 DNA sequence: TGTGCCAGCAGCGGATGGGATGCCGGGGAGCTGTTTTTT.

Details on this clone: Other DNA sequences within the sample encode an identical CDR3. The chain carries TRBV10-3 and TRBJ1-1; D is unclear. With 4 bases removed from V and 0 bases from J, the gap between germline ends came to 6 bases. Germline V lookup: CDR1 ENHRY, CDR2 SYGVKD. The CDR3 contains 13 residues. CDR3 in DNA: TGTGCCATCAGTGTGCAGGTGAACACTGAAGCTTTCTTT. Translated, it gives CAISVQVNTEAFF.

The J gene is TRBJ1-3, the V gene TRBV14; D gene uncertain. The V gene lost 3 bases and the J gene lost 6 bases, with 6 bases spanning the gap. The germline gives CDR1 SGHDN, CDR2 FVKESK. CDR3 length: 12 amino acids. CDR3: CASSHSENTIYF. The CDR3, as DNA: TGTGCCAGCAGCCATAGTGAAAACACCATATATTTT.

This clone was counted once. The rearrangement links TRBV30 to TRBJ1-3; D may be TRBD1 (5 bases). This CDR3 comprises 14 residues. Germline lookup yields CDR1 GTSNPN and CDR2 SVGIG (reference sequence). V shed 5 bases and J shed 5 bases, with 16 bases lying between them. The CDR3 sequence is CAWAFEGSRNTIYF. In nucleotides, the CDR3 is TGTGCCTGGGCCTTCGAGGGGTCCAGAAACACCATATATTTT. Full variable domain (remainder filled in from reference TRBV30 and TRBJ1-3): SQTIHQWPATLVQPVGSPLSLECTVEGTSNPNLYWYRQAAGRGLQLLFYSVGIGQISSEVPQNLSASRPQDRQFILSSKKLLLSDSGFYLCAWAFEGSRNTIYFGEGSWLTVV.

This sequence joins TRBV2 and TRBJ2-2; D might be TRBD2 (6 bases). CDR3 length: 15 amino acids. V was cut by 4 bases and J by 3 bases, with 12 bases left in between. Germline loops: CDR1 SNHLY, CDR2 FYNNEI. The CDR3 spells CASSVSGGYTGELFF. The CDR3 region has the DNA TGTGCCAGCAGTGTATCCGGGGGTTACACCGGGGAGCTGTTTTTT.

V usage is TRBV7-2 and J usage is TRBJ2-5, with a possible D match to TRBD2 (6 bases). The V gene lost 5 bases and the J gene lost 5 bases, with 15 bases spanning the gap. Per the germline V gene, CDR1 is SGHTA and CDR2 is FQGNSA. The length of the CDR3 is 14 residues. As DNA, the CDR3 is TGTGCCAGCAGCCCCGGAGGAGGGTACGAGACCCAGTACTTC. It translates to CASSPGGGYETQYF.

This clone was found a few times. The chain couples TRBV4-2 to TRBJ1-2, with D unclear. CDR1 is LGHNA and CDR2 is YNFKEQ in the germline V gene. CDR3 length: 15 amino acids. V dropped 0 bases and J dropped 8 bases, with 16 bases sitting between them. The chain's CDR3 is CASSQETRTAQGYTF. CDR3 coding DNA: TGTGCCAGCAGCCAAGAGACCCGGACCGCTCAAGGCTACACCTTC.

V is TRBV6-6 and J is TRBJ2-5; 9 nucleotides align to TRBD2. The germline gives CDR1 MNHNY, CDR2 SVGAGI (reference sequence). This CDR3 is built from 16 residues. The ends lost 0 bases at V and 2 bases at J; junction bases unmatched: 4. CDR3: CASSYSIAGAQETQYF. The CDR3 bases are TGTGCCAGCAGTTACTCTATAGCGGGAGCGCAAGAGACCCAGTACTTC.

A single count supports this clone. The chain is built from TRBV5-1 and TRBJ2-5, with TRBD2 as a possible D gene (5 bases). V lost 4 bases and J lost 5, with 15 bases in between. This CDR3 spans 14 amino acids. Germline CDR1 and CDR2: SGHRS and YFSETQ. CDR3 in amino acids: CASSMGVITETQYF. CDR3 DNA sequence: TGCGCCAGCAGCATGGGAGTCATAACGGAGACCCAGTACTTC.

The chain combines TRBV5-1 with TRBJ1-1; D gene ambiguous. The CDR3 extends over 15 amino acids. Trimming cost V 0 bases and J 0 bases, with 9 bases left between them. Germline lookup yields CDR1 SGHRS and CDR2 YFSETQ. CDR3 in DNA: TGCGCCAGCAGCTTGGCCGGCCTGGTGAACACTGAAGCTTTCTTT. Translating it yields CASSLAGLVNTEAFF.

The chain links TRBV5-1 to TRBJ1-6; D is perhaps TRBD1 (5 bases). Germline CDR1 and CDR2: SGHRS and YFSETQ. Trimming left V 0 bases short and J 7 bases short, with 14 bases between. The CDR3 covers 16 residues. The CDR3 loop reads CASSLDGARENSPLHF. The CDR3 nucleotides read TGCGCCAGCAGCTTGGACGGGGCAAGGGAGAATTCACCCCTCCACTTT. Filled out from reference TRBV5-1 and TRBJ1-6, the complete variable domain reads KAGVTQTPRYLIKTRGQQVTLSCSPISGHRSVSWYQQTPGQGLQFLFEYFSETQRNKGNFPGRFSGRQFSNSRSEMNVSTLELGDSALYLCASSLDGARENSPLHFGNGTRLTVT.